One and the same sample provided the 16 T cell receptor beta chains below, sequenced in a study of graft-versus-host responses after intestinal transplantation. Libraries were prepared by immunoSEQ multiplex PCR; TCRdb keeps only in-frame clonotypes and omits some of them. This sample has roughly 99,000 clones, with about nine tenths found just once. Their cognate antigens are unknown. Sequencing used unstimulated CD8+ T cells sorted from spleen or lymph node cells, obtained before transplant. These receptors all stem from a human donor who was the organ donor for an intestinal transplant.

The chain carries TRBV27 and TRBJ1-2; a weak D match, TRBD1 (5 bases). Germline lookup yields CDR1 MNHEY and CDR2 SMNVEV (reference sequence). Trimming stripped 3 bases from V and 5 bases from J, with 16 bases between. This CDR3 region has 15 residues. The CDR3 DNA reads TGTGCCAGCAGTTTGTGGGGGGTCGCTGGGTATGGCTACACCTTC. It codes for CASSLWGVAGYGYTF.

J is TRBJ2-7 and V is TRBV5-4; maybe TRBD1 (5 bases). Trimming cost V 5 bases and J 0 bases, with 12 bases left between them. Germline lookup yields CDR1 SGHNT and CDR2 YYREEE (reference sequence). This CDR3 is 14 amino acids long. The CDR3 DNA sequence: TGTGCCAGCAGTTATTACGACAGCTCCTACGAGCAGTACTTC. It yields the protein CASSYYDSSYEQYF.

This chain joins TRBV27 and TRBJ1-4, with a possible D match to TRBD1 (6 bases). The CDR3 is 17 residues long. Germline CDR1 and CDR2: MNHEY and SMNVEV (reference sequence). V was cut by 3 bases and J by 4 bases, with 18 bases left in between. The DNA of the CDR3 is TGTGCCAGCAGTTTCCGCCAACTCGGGACAAGTAATGAAAAACTGTTTTTT. This sequence encodes CASSFRQLGTSNEKLFF.

The chain combines TRBV7-2 with TRBJ2-3, with D perhaps TRBD2 (6 bases). The germline gives CDR1 SGHTA, CDR2 FQGNSA. The V end was cut by 3 bases, the J end by 5 bases, with 27 bases between. The CDR3 is 19 residues long. The CDR3 is CASSFMPGVGRLGGDTQYF. The CDR3 coding sequence is TGTGCCAGCAGCTTTATGCCGGGCGTGGGGCGTCTGGGGGGAGATACGCAGTATTTT.

This sequence joins TRBV25-1 and TRBJ2-1; D gene uncertain. Germline V CDR1 and CDR2: MGHDK, SYGVNS. This CDR3 comprises 13 residues. Trimming stripped 5 bases from V and 3 bases from J, with 8 bases between. Here the CDR3 DNA reads TGTGCCAGCAGTTTTGGAGTCTACAATGAGCAGTTCTTC. Translated, it gives CASSFGVYNEQFF. Full variable domain (outside the CDR3, taken from reference TRBV25-1 and TRBJ2-1): EADIYQTPRYLVIGTGKKITLECSQTMGHDKMYWYQQDPGMELHLIHYSYGVNSTEKGDLSSESTVSRIRTEHFPLTLESARPSHTSQYLCASSFGVYNEQFFGPGTRLTVL.

Written as DNA, the CDR3 is TGTGCCAGCAGCCCCGAGCGGGGGGGGGCCTTAACAGATACGCAGTATTTT. Its translation is CASSPERGGALTDTQYF. The chain links TRBV7-3 to TRBJ2-3; 10 bases fit TRBD2. V was pared by 5 bases and J by 3 bases, with 11 bases of the junction left unmatched. This CDR3 contains 17 residues. CDR1 is SGHTA and CDR2 is FQGTGA in the germline V gene.

CDR3 sequence: CASRDIAMNTEAFF. CDR3 in DNA: TGTGCCAGCCGGGATATAGCGATGAACACTGAAGCTTTCTTT. The gene calls are TRBV25-1 and TRBJ1-1; D is uncertain. CDR3 length: 14 amino acids. V lost 8 bases and J 0 bases, leaving 13 bases between the germline ends. CDR1 is MGHDK, CDR2 SYGVNS, per germline.

The rearrangement links TRBV13 to TRBJ2-1; a weak D match, TRBD2 (5 bases). Germline CDR1 is PRHDT and CDR2 is FYEKMQ (reference sequence). This CDR3 contains 14 residues. The V end lost 2 bases, the J end lost 4 bases, and 9 bases lay between the germline ends. The CDR3 DNA reads as TGTGCCAGCAGCTTATGGGAGATGTACAATGAGCAGTTCTTC. Protein sequence: CASSLWEMYNEQFF.

The chain is built from TRBV4-1 and TRBJ2-1; 8 positions match TRBD2. V shed 1 base and J 3 bases; nucleotides not matched to a gene: 8. The CDR3 runs 17 residues. Germline-derived CDR1 and CDR2 are MGHRA and YSYEKL. CDR3: CASSQVGGLANYNEQFF. CDR3 sequence (DNA): TGCGCCAGCAGCCAAGTAGGCGGACTAGCTAACTACAATGAGCAGTTCTTC.

This chain connects TRBV25-1 to TRBJ1-5; 7 bases fit TRBD1. The CDR3 loop spans 16 amino acids. The germline V gene has CDR1 MGHDK and CDR2 SYGVNS. The junction had 5 bases not matched to a gene; V was cut back by 3 bases and J by 0 bases. The chain's CDR3 is CASSDPGTDSNQPQHF. DNA of the CDR3: TGTGCCAGCAGTGATCCTGGGACAGATAGCAATCAGCCCCAGCATTTT.

The chain links TRBV6-6 to TRBJ2-1; the D gene is possibly TRBD1 (6 bases). The CDR3 length is 12 residues. Trimming took 11 bases from V and 1 from J, leaving 9 bases between them. Germline V gene lookup returns CDR1 MNHNY and CDR2 SVGAGI (reference sequence). Written as DNA, the CDR3 is TGTGCCTCAGGGGTTTCCTACAATGAGCAGTTCTTC. As protein: CASGVSYNEQFF.

There are a few counts of this clone. V gene TRBV13 combines with J gene TRBJ2-7, with TRBD2 matching 7 bases. V gave up 0 bases and J gave up 4 bases; unmatched junction bases: 3. From germline, CDR1 is PRHDT and CDR2 FYEKMQ (reference sequence). This CDR3 contains 14 residues. CDR3 sequence (DNA): TGTGCCAGCAGCTTAGGAATGGGGGGGTACGAGCAGTACTTC. This gives the protein CASSLGMGGYEQYF. The full variable domain, in which reference TRBV13 and TRBJ2-7 provide the parts outside the CDR3, is AAGVIQSPRHLIKEKRETATLKCYPIPRHDTVYWYQQGPGQDPQFLISFYEKMQSDKGSIPDRFSAQQFSDYHSELNMSSLELGDSALYFCASSLGMGGYEQYFGPGTRLTVT.

The chain links TRBV4-1 to TRBJ1-1; D remains unclear. This CDR3 region has 17 residues. Trimming took 4 bases from V and 6 from J, leaving 24 bases between them. Looked up from germline, CDR1 is MGHRA and CDR2 is YSYEKL. The CDR3 loop reads CASSPTVEWAEGAEAFF. The CDR3, as DNA: TGCGCCAGCAGCCCGACGGTTGAGTGGGCGGAGGGCGCTGAAGCTTTCTTT.

The rearrangement uses TRBV6-5 and TRBJ1-2; D is undetermined. The V end lost 0 bases, the J end lost 4 bases, and 9 bases lay between the germline ends. The germline CDR1 and CDR2 sequences are MNHEY and SVGAGI. This CDR3 spans 14 amino acids. The CDR3 sequence is CASSYSSLSYGYTF. In DNA, the CDR3 is TGTGCCAGCAGTTACTCGTCTTTGAGCTATGGCTACACCTTC.

The genes are TRBV27 and TRBJ2-1; the match to TRBD2 covers 7 bases. Trimming at V came to 5 bases and at J to 6 bases, leaving 13 bases not matched to a gene. The CDR3 sequence is 16 residues long. The germline CDR1 and CDR2 sequences are MNHEY and SMNVEV (reference sequence). The CDR3 loop reads CASSLGVREIPNEQFF. CDR3 DNA: TGTGCCAGCAGTCTAGGCGTGCGGGAGATCCCCAATGAGCAGTTCTTC.

The gene calls are TRBV7-9 and TRBJ2-5, with 7 bases that match TRBD1. CDR1 is SEHNR and CDR2 is FQNEAQ in the germline V gene (reference sequence). Trimming removed 11 bases from V and 7 bases from J; junction bases left unmatched: 10. This CDR3 spans 12 amino acids. DNA for the CDR3: TGTGCCGGCACAGGGGACGATGCGACCCAGTACTTC. Protein sequence: CAGTGDDATQYF.